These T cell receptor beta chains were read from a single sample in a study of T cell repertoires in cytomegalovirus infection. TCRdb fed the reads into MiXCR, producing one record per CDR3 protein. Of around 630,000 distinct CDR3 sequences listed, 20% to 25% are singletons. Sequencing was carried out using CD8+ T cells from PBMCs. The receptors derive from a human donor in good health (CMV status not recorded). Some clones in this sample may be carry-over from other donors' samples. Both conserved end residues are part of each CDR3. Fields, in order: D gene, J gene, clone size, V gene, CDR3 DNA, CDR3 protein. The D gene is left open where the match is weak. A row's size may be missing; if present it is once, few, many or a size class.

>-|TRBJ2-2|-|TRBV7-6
TGTGCCAGCACAAAGGGGGACCAGGGGGGAAACACCGGGGAGCTGTTTTTT
CASTKGDQGGNTGELFF
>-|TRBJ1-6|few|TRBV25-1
TGTGCCAGCAGTGAATATGACTCACCCCTCCACTTT
CASSEYDSPLHF
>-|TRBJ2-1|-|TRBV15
TGTGCCACCAGCAGAGTACCAGGGATTGACTACAATGAGCAGTTCTTC
CATSRVPGIDYNEQFF
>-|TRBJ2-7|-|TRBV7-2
TGTGCCAACAGCCTTGGGGGTTTCTACGAGCAGTACTTC
CANSLGGFYEQYF
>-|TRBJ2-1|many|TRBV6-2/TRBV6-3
TGTGCCAGCAGTCAAACCCTCTCCCGACAGCACAATGAGCAGTTCTTC
CASSQTLSRQHNEQFF
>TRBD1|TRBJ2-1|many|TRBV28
TGTGCCAGCAGCCCAGGACAGGTCGTCGCGAATGAGCAGTTCTTC
CASSPGQVVANEQFF
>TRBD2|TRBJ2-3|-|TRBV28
TGTGCCAGCAGTTTAGTTGCGGGGGGAATCACAGATACGCAGTATTTT
CASSLVAGGITDTQYF
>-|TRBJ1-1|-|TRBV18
TGTGCCAGCTCACCAGTCGGGTACACTGAAGCTTTCTTT
CASSPVGYTEAFF
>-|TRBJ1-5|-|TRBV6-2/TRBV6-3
TGTGCCAGCAGTAAAGGGGGGGGGGCCGTTCAGCCCCAGCATTTT
CASSKGGGAVQPQHF
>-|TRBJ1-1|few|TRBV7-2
TGTGCCAGCAGCTTAGTTCCGACTGCCGAGGCTTTCTTT
CASSLVPTAEAFF
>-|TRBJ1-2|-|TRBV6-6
TGTGCCAGCAGCCCGAGTATGGGGTCTAACTATGGCTACACCTTC
CASSPSMGSNYGYTF
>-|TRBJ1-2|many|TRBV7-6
TGTGCCAGCAGCTCCTCAGGGAATGGCTACACCTTC
CASSSSGNGYTF
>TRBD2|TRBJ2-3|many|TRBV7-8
TGTGCCAGCAGCTTAAGCGGGGCCCGGGGTACGCAGTATTTT
CASSLSGARGTQYF
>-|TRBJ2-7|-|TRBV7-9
TGTGCCAGCAGCTTAGGGGATTCCGAGCAGTACTTC
CASSLGDSEQYF
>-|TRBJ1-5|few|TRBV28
TGTGCCAGCAGTTTAGGGGTTGGGGGCGCGGATCAGCCCCAGCATTTT
CASSLGVGGADQPQHF
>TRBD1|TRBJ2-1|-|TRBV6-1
TGTGCCATTATACAGGGGGCGAATGAGCAGTTCTTC
CAIIQGANEQFF
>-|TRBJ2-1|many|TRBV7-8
TGTGCCGGGAGCTCCTACAATGAGCAGTTCTTC
CAGSSYNEQFF
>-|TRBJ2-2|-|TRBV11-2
TGTGCCAGCAGCTTGAGGGTGTACAGTGCGAACACCGGGGAGCTGTTTTTT
CASSLRVYSANTGELFF
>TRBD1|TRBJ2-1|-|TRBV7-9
TGTGCCAGCAGCCCACGGGACAGGGCTGAGCTTGAGCAGTTCTTC
CASSPRDRAELEQFF
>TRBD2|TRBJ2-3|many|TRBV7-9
TGTGCCAGCAGCGGACTAGCGGGGGGCACAGATACGCAGTATTTT
CASSGLAGGTDTQYF
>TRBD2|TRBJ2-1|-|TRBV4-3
TGCGCCAGCAGCCAAAAAAATAGCGGGGGGGTGGGAAATGGGCAGTTCTTC
CASSQKNSGGVGNGQFF
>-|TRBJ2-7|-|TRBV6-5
TGTGCCAGCAGTTTTGCCCCAGGCGAGCAGTACTTC
CASSFAPGEQYF
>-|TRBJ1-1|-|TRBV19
TGTGCCTATCAAGCCAGGGTAGACACTGAAGCTTTCTTT
CAYQARVDTEAFF
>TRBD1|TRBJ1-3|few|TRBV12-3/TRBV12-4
TGTGCCAGCAGCCAAAAATTGACAGGGGACAGAAACACCATATATTTT
CASSQKLTGDRNTIYF
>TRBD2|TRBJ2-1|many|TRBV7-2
TGTGCCAGCAGCGATCCTACTGCCGGGACTAGCGGTTACAATGAGCAGTTCTTC
CASSDPTAGTSGYNEQFF
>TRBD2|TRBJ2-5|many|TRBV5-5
TGTGCCAGCAGCAAAGAGCGGGGGGGCCGGGAGACCCAGTACTTC
CASSKERGGRETQYF
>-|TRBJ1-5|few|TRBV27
TGTGCCAGCAGTTTAGAAGGGGCAAGTAGCAATCAGCCCCAGCATTTT
CASSLEGASSNQPQHF
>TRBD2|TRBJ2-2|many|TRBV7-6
TGTGCCAGCGGGGGGGGCACCGGGGAGCTGTTTTTT
CASGGGTGELFF